In this sample, the clone carrying this T cell receptor beta chain turned up once. Its antigen is as yet unknown. The data stem from a study of beta chain features in type 1 diabetes. For the study at large: Analysis included 100 million to 110 million sorted cells drawn from all samples. Study-level findings and limits: TCRB rearrangement may or may not be influenced by HLA type; here this remained unresolved. Within patients, naive, central memory and Treg TCRB repertoires seemed more similar than within healthy donors.

CDR1 is SNHLY and CDR2 is FYNNEI in the germline V gene. The CDR3 is 14 amino acids. V shed 8 bases and J 4 bases; nucleotides not matched to a gene: 8. Investigators reverse transcribed all isolated RNA, so they sequenced expressed TCRB transcripts. Assay: immunoSEQ multiplex PCR; the TCRdb copy retains only in-frame clones and omits some. This sample has 130,000 to 150,000 clones; about 8.7% occur once, and the top ten carry roughly 0.7%. This chain connects TRBV2 to TRBJ1-2; 9 positions match TRBD1. The sequence derives from a man aged 18-30 years in good health. The sequenced sample was central memory CD4+ T cells from blood. The CDR3 loop is CASRGQGIVYGYTF. DNA for the CDR3: TGTGCCAGCCGCGGACAGGGGATTGTCTATGGCTACACCTTC.